This T cell receptor (beta chain) was sequenced for a study of cytomegalovirus exposure and HLA in healthy donors. Regarding the study as a whole: TRBV6-2, TRBV6-3 and other indistinguishable V segments were excluded. Associated with cytomegalovirus, according to the listing, were fewer than 200 TCR beta chains.

V was shortened by 6 bases and J by 0 bases, with 15 bases between the two germline ends. Germline values: CDR1 MDHEN, CDR2 SYDVKM. This CDR3 region has 15 residues. With 60 Vbeta and 13 Jbeta primers, the PCR was carried out. Some clones are missing from TCRdb's copy, which holds only in-frame ones; the method was immunoSEQ multiplex PCR. In the table there are 200,000 or so clones, approximately 85% of which are singletons. In the case of this clone: Its specificity is unknown.

Sequenced: PBMCs. The rearrangement uses TRBV28 and TRBJ2-7; unclear D gene. The receptor was isolated from a woman aged 18-29 years in good health and CMV-seronegative. The CDR3 loop reads CASRDKPYSSYEQYF. The CDR3 nucleotides are TGTGCCAGCAGAGACAAGCCCTATAGCTCCTACGAGCAGTACTTC.